In this sample, the clone carrying this T cell receptor (beta chain) turned up a few times. This sample stems from a study of blood T cells in healthy people across ages. The second PCR ran about 6 to 12 cycles with a sample-barcoded 5' primer and J-beta primers. From the 5' RACE reads, TCRdb called clonotypes with MiXCR, one entry per CDR3 protein. Of hundreds of thousands of distinct CDR3 sequences listed, under 55% were seen once; the top ten hold around 21%. V lost 1 base to trimming and J lost 0 bases; unmatched junction nucleotides: 5. The CDR3 loop spans 18 amino acids. Germline V gene lookup returns CDR1 SGHTA and CDR2 FQGNSA.

What was sequenced was blood. V and J are TRBV7-2 and TRBJ2-3, with 12 bases fitting TRBD2. The origin of this receptor is a man in his 60s in good health. CDR3 residues: CASSLELAGGTSTDTQYF. The CDR3, as DNA: TGTGCCAGCAGCTTAGAACTAGCGGGGGGCACAAGCACAGATACGCAGTATTTT. Combining the CDR3 with reference TRBV7-2 and TRBJ2-3 gives the whole variable domain GAGVSQSPSNKVTEKGKDVELRCDPISGHTALYWYRQSLGQGLEFLIYFQGNSAPDKSGLPSDRFSAERTGGSVSTLTIQRTQQEDSAVYLCASSLELAGGTSTDTQYFGPGTRLTVL.